This T cell receptor beta chain was profiled in a study of T cell clonality in common variable immunodeficiency. Study-level points and caveats: Shared TCRbeta clones were fewer between CVID subjects than controls. Authors noted CVID clonality's cause needs subpopulation repertoire sequencing. In common variable immunodeficiency, TCR beta chains reportedly carried fewer deletions and N-nucleotide insertions. CVID patient heterogeneity limited repertoire-clinical complication correlations.

Patients and controls were mostly of Caucasian heritage. Method: immunoSEQ multiplex PCR; TCRdb's copy keeps in-frame clones and lacks some. The sample presents tens of thousands of clones, none singletons. Per germline, CDR1 LNHDA and CDR2 SQIVND (reference sequence). Unmatched junction bases numbered 8, after V lost 4 bases and J lost 6 bases. The CDR3 is made up of 14 amino acids. This clone has just a few counts. What it binds is not known. With the read ending 3 residues before the CDR3 end, the germline J gene is used to fill in that end. This clonotype was sampled from a human donor with common variable immunodeficiency. This chain joins TRBV19 and TRBJ2-7; 8 bases are shared with TRBD1. The sample was peripheral blood mononuclear cells. The CDR3 loop is CASSKDREGIEQYF. CDR3 DNA, as far as it was read: TGTGCCAGTAGTAAGGACAGGGAAGGAATCGAG.